Following are 32 T cell receptor beta chains from one sample sequenced in a study of blood T cell repertoires in COVID-19. Clones were sequenced by immunoSEQ multiplex PCR, and TCRdb holds only the in-frame ones, with some missing. The repertoire has roughly 280,000 clones, over 80% of them found once; the top ten carry 4.1%. The sample was PBMCs or T cells enriched from blood (not recorded which). These TCRs come from a woman in her twenties or thirties with acute COVID-19.

This clone was found once. The gene calls are TRBV30 and TRBJ1-1; D may be TRBD1 (5 bases). V shed 2 bases and J shed 6 bases, with 13 bases lying between them. There are 13 residues in the CDR3. Germline V gives CDR1 GTSNPN, CDR2 SVGIG (reference sequence). The chain's CDR3 is CAWSKSGAAEAFF. CDR3 DNA: TGTGCCTGGAGTAAATCTGGGGCAGCTGAAGCTTTCTTT.

V is TRBV6-5 and J is TRBJ1-1, with 7 positions matching TRBD1. V gave up 2 bases and J gave up 7 bases; unmatched junction bases: 4. The CDR3 contains 13 residues. The germline CDR1 and CDR2 sequences are MNHEY and SVGAGI. The CDR3 here is CASSYPGQREAFF. The CDR3 nucleotides are TGTGCCAGCAGTTACCCGGGACAGCGTGAAGCTTTCTTT.

This chain joins TRBV7-9 and TRBJ2-3; TRBD1 aligns across 11 bases. In germline, CDR1 is SEHNR, CDR2 FQNEAQ (reference sequence). V shed 5 bases, J shed 4 bases, and the junction held 8 bases outside the gene matches. The length of the CDR3 is 16 residues. The CDR3 DNA sequence: TGTGCCAGCAGCCTAGAGGGACAGGGGGGATCAGATACGCAGTATTTT. This translates into CASSLEGQGGSDTQYF.

The J gene is TRBJ2-3, the V gene TRBV5-4; the match to TRBD1 covers 7 bases. CDR1 is SGHNT, CDR2 YYREEE, per germline (reference sequence). This CDR3 has 14 residues. J lost 6 bases, V lost 1 base, and 5 bases had no gene match. The CDR3 here is CASSLRQGGDTQYF. CDR3 nucleotide sequence: TGTGCCAGCAGCTTGAGACAGGGTGGCGATACGCAGTATTTT.

The rearrangement links TRBV18 to TRBJ1-5, with TRBD1 matching over 9 bases. Per germline, CDR1 KGHSH and CDR2 LQKENI. The trim removed 4 bases at V and 3 bases at J, leaving 4 bases unmatched. The CDR3 loop spans 15 amino acids. For the CDR3, the DNA is TGTGCCAGCTCACGACAGGGGGATATCAATCAGCCCCAGCATTTT. Translation gives CASSRQGDINQPQHF.

The V gene is TRBV27, the J gene TRBJ1-2, with 8 bases matching TRBD1. Germline V CDR1 and CDR2: MNHEY, SMNVEV (reference sequence). V dropped 0 bases and J dropped 4; count of bases not matched to a gene: 1. This CDR3 spans 14 amino acids. The CDR3 DNA reads as TGTGCCAGCAGTTTATCGGGACAGGTCTATGGCTACACCTTC. This codes for CASSLSGQVYGYTF.

The chain uses TRBV28 and TRBJ2-7, with D perhaps TRBD2 (6 bases). CDR3 length equals 14 residues. From germline, CDR1 is MDHEN and CDR2 SYDVKM. The V gene lost 6 bases and the J gene lost 0 bases, with 12 bases spanning the gap. CDR3 in DNA: TGTGCCAGCAGCGCGGGAACTAGCTCCTACGAGCAGTACTTC. It codes for CASSAGTSSYEQYF.

CDR3 in amino acids: CASSWGQQSTNEKLFF. The CDR3 DNA is TGTGCCAGCAGTTGGGGACAACAGTCAACTAATGAAAAACTGTTTTTT. The rearrangement joins TRBV28 to TRBJ1-4, with D perhaps matching TRBD1 (6 bases). CDR1 and CDR2 from the germline V gene are MDHEN and SYDVKM. Trimming stripped 4 bases from V and 0 bases from J, with 12 bases between. The CDR3 length is 16 residues.

This clone was seen more than once but under ten times. This chain connects TRBV27 to TRBJ2-7, with 13 bases identical to TRBD2. Germline CDR1 MNHEY, CDR2 SMNVEV (reference sequence). The J segment lost 6 bases and the V segment lost 1 base, leaving 9 bases of the junction unmatched. The CDR3 has 17 residues. DNA for the CDR3: TGTGCCAGCAGTTTATGGACTAGCGGGAGAAGAGGGCGCGAGCAGTACTTC. Translation: CASSLWTSGRRGREQYF.

The table lists this clone with a count of one. The V gene is TRBV2, the J gene TRBJ2-2, with 12 bases identical to TRBD2. J gave up 2 bases and V 2 bases, and 3 bases lay outside the gene matches. The length of the CDR3 is 17 residues. Germline CDR1 and CDR2: SNHLY and FYNNEI. The CDR3 region has the DNA TGTGCCAGCAGTGAACGGGGACTAGCGGGCAACACCGGGGAGCTGTTTTTT. This sequence encodes CASSERGLAGNTGELFF.

Written as DNA, the CDR3 is TGTGCCAGCAGCTTCTCTCCGGTCACAGATACGCAGTATTTT. Encoded protein: CASSFSPVTDTQYF. V usage is TRBV7-2 and J usage is TRBJ2-3; no definite D call. V lost 3 bases, J lost 2 bases, and 9 bases lay in between. CDR1 and CDR2 from the germline V gene are SGHTA and FQGNSA. There are 14 residues in the CDR3.

The chain combines TRBV7-9 with TRBJ1-2; D gene unclear. Germline V gene sequence: CDR1 SEHNR, CDR2 FQNEAQ (reference sequence). The CDR3 has 13 amino acids. Between the trimmed V and J ends, which lost 1 base and 7 bases, there was a span of 10 bases. The CDR3 region is CASSLVEGSGYTF. The CDR3 DNA reads TGTGCCAGCAGCTTAGTCGAGGGCTCTGGCTACACCTTC.

This chain's CDR3 is CASSRRVSSYNEQFF. The CDR3 DNA reads as TGTGCCAGTAGTAGGCGGGTAAGCTCCTACAATGAGCAGTTCTTC. V is TRBV19 and J is TRBJ2-1, with D perhaps matching TRBD2 (5 bases). CDR3 size: 15 residues. The V gene lost 4 bases and the J gene lost 0 bases, with 10 bases spanning the gap. The V gene's germline CDR1 is LNHDA and CDR2 SQIVND (reference sequence).

This chain's CDR3 is CASSPQGWSTDTQYF. The CDR3 bases are TGTGCCAGTAGTCCCCAGGGGTGGAGCACAGATACGCAGTATTTT. The chain combines TRBV19 with TRBJ2-3; weak D call: TRBD1 (6 bases). The CDR3 is 15 amino acids. Per the germline V gene, CDR1 is LNHDA and CDR2 is SQIVND (reference sequence). V was clipped by 5 bases and J by 0 bases, with 12 bases between them.

The chain couples TRBV7-9 to TRBJ2-7, with a weak D call TRBD2 (6 bases). Germline values: CDR1 SEHNR, CDR2 FQNEAQ (reference sequence). The V gene lost 1 base and the J gene lost 3 bases, with 13 bases spanning the gap. This CDR3 has 15 amino acids. CDR3 protein: CASSLGSGLSYEQYF. The CDR3 DNA reads TGTGCCAGCAGCTTAGGGTCGGGACTGAGCTACGAGCAGTACTTC.

The rearrangement uses TRBV7-9 and TRBJ2-1; 7 nucleotides line up with TRBD2. Germline assignment: CDR1 SEHNR and CDR2 FQNEAQ (reference sequence). This CDR3 is built from 15 residues. The junction had 8 bases not matched to a gene; V was cut back by 0 bases and J by 9 bases. The CDR3 sequence is CASSLALAGEVEQFF. In DNA, the CDR3 is TGTGCCAGCAGCTTAGCTCTTGCGGGAGAGGTTGAGCAGTTCTTC. The variable domain in full, completed from reference TRBV7-9 and TRBJ2-1, reads DTGVSQNPRHKITKRGQNVTFRCDPISEHNRLYWYRQTLGQGPEFLTYFQNEAQLEKSRLLSDRFSAERPKGSFSTLEIQRTEQGDSAMYLCASSLALAGEVEQFFGPGTRLTVL.

This clone was observed once. The rearrangement uses TRBV11-2 and TRBJ1-6; 12 bases are a match to TRBD1. The germline gives CDR1 SGHAT, CDR2 FQNNGV. Trimming cost V 5 bases and J 6 bases; bases outside gene matches: 5. This CDR3 contains 16 residues. CDR3 in amino acids: CASSLRDRGLNSPLHF. The CDR3 nucleotides are TGTGCCAGCAGCCTCAGGGACAGGGGGCTTAATTCACCCCTCCACTTT.

The chain couples TRBV4-1 to TRBJ1-2, with 7 bases aligning to TRBD1. The CDR3 runs to 17 residues. The V gene end was trimmed by 4 bases and the J gene end by 4 bases; junction bases not matched to a gene: 15. Looked up from germline, CDR1 is MGHRA and CDR2 is YSYEKL. CDR3: CASSRSPDRVGGYGYTF. The CDR3, as DNA: TGCGCCAGCAGCCGCAGCCCAGACAGGGTAGGAGGCTATGGCTACACCTTC.

The J gene is TRBJ2-1, the V gene TRBV28, with 11 positions matching TRBD2. Per the germline V gene, CDR1 is MDHEN and CDR2 is SYDVKM. The length of the CDR3 is 18 residues. Germline trimming cut 3 bases from V and 4 bases from J; bases unmatched to any gene: 11. Written as DNA, the CDR3 is TGTGCCAGCAGTTTTGTTACTAGCGGGAGTCTAAGGTACAATGAGCAGTTCTTC. Its translation is CASSFVTSGSLRYNEQFF. Full variable domain (remainder filled in from reference TRBV28 and TRBJ2-1): DVKVTQSSRYLVKRTGEKVFLECVQDMDHENMFWYRQDPGLGLRLIYFSYDVKMKEKGDIPEGYSVSREKKERFSLILESASTNQTSMYLCASSFVTSGSLRYNEQFFGPGTRLTVL.

The chain recombines TRBV28 with TRBJ2-7, with D perhaps matching TRBD2 (5 bases). The V end lost 6 bases, the J end lost 2 bases, and 14 bases lay between the germline ends. This CDR3 has 14 residues. CDR1 and CDR2 (germline): MDHEN, SYDVKM. This chain's CDR3 is CASRASGATYEQYF. DNA of the CDR3: TGTGCCAGCAGAGCCAGCGGAGCCACCTACGAGCAGTACTTC.

The V and J genes are TRBV19 and TRBJ1-2, with 8 nucleotides matching TRBD1. CDR1 and CDR2 (germline): LNHDA, SQIVND (reference sequence). CDR3 length: 14 residues. The junction had 12 bases not matched to a gene; V was cut back by 7 bases and J by 8 bases. CDR3: CASIQSGGAEGYTF. The CDR3 DNA reads TGTGCCAGTATCCAATCAGGGGGCGCGGAGGGCTACACCTTC.

The chain combines TRBV6-1 with TRBJ1-3; D is ambiguous. V lost 0 bases and J 0 bases, leaving 9 bases between the germline ends. There are 16 residues in the CDR3. Germline lookup yields CDR1 MNHNS and CDR2 SASEGT. The CDR3: CASSEALTSSGNTIYF. CDR3 in DNA: TGTGCCAGCAGTGAAGCTCTCACGAGCTCTGGAAACACCATATATTTT.

V usage is TRBV4-1 and J usage is TRBJ2-3, with 11 bases matching TRBD2. V lost 5 bases and J lost 3; bases outside the gene matches: 7. Germline V lookup: CDR1 MGHRA, CDR2 YSYEKL. CDR3 length: 16 amino acids. The CDR3 sequence: CASSKWGTSGTDTQYF. In DNA form, the CDR3 reads TGCGCCAGCAGCAAGTGGGGGACTAGCGGTACAGATACGCAGTATTTT.

The chain uses TRBV9 and TRBJ2-1, with 9 bases matching TRBD2. The junction had 14 bases not matched to a gene; V was cut back by 4 bases and J by 9 bases. This CDR3 contains 16 residues. The germline V gene has CDR1 SGDLS and CDR2 YYNGEE. The DNA for the CDR3 is TGTGCCAGCAGCCGAAACCCGGCTAGCGGGAAAGCTGAGCAGTTCTTC. Translating gives CASSRNPASGKAEQFF. The variable domain in full, completed from reference TRBV9 and TRBJ2-1, reads DSGVTQTPKHLITATGQRVTLRCSPRSGDLSVYWYQQSLDQGLQFLIQYYNGEERAKGNILERFSAQQFPDLHSELNLSSLELGDSALYFCASSRNPASGKAEQFFGPGTRLTVL.

This clone was recorded once. The rearrangement joins TRBV4-1 to TRBJ2-7, with TRBD1 matching 7 bases. V was pared by 2 bases and J by 5 bases, with 6 bases of the junction left unmatched. The CDR3 length is 14 residues. Germline CDR1 and CDR2: MGHRA and YSYEKL. The CDR3 region is CASSQREDRDEQYF. In nucleotides, the CDR3 is TGCGCCAGCAGCCAACGGGAAGACAGGGACGAGCAGTACTTC.

This chain joins TRBV3-1 (or the pseudogene TRBV3-2) and TRBJ1-2; D remains unclear. Trimming removed 1 base from V and 6 bases from J, with 6 bases in between. Per germline, CDR1 LGHDT and CDR2 YNNKEL (reference sequence). This CDR3 is 12 amino acids long. The CDR3 loop is CASSQAGDGYTF. In nucleotides, the CDR3 is TGTGCCAGCAGCCAAGCGGGTGATGGCTACACCTTC.

The chain employs TRBV4-1 and TRBJ1-5; 9 positions match TRBD1. Germline V gene lookup returns CDR1 MGHRA and CDR2 YSYEKL. The CDR3 is 16 residues long. V shed 0 bases and J 7 bases; nucleotides not matched to a gene: 7. The CDR3 loop is CASSQDSGTGGQPQHF. The CDR3 bases are TGCGCCAGCAGCCAAGATTCAGGCACAGGGGGCCAGCCCCAGCATTTT.

V usage is TRBV7-9 and J usage is TRBJ2-7; D perhaps matches TRBD1 (6 bases). CDR3 length: 15 amino acids. Looked up from germline, CDR1 is SEHNR and CDR2 is FQNEAQ (reference sequence). V shed 5 bases and J shed 5 bases, with 19 bases lying between them. The CDR3 DNA reads TGTGCCAGCAGCGCTTTCGGGACATCTGTAGACGAGCAGTACTTC. Translated: CASSAFGTSVDEQYF.

The gene calls are TRBV21-1 and TRBJ2-4; the table calls TRBD2, which could not be checked here. TRBV21-1 counts as a pseudogene. The CDR3 length is 19 residues. The CDR3 loop is CASSERLGDWRDYKNIQYF. CDR3 DNA sequence: TGTGCCAGCAGCGAACGCCTCGGGGACTGGCGGGACTACAAAAACATTCAGTACTTC.

This sequence joins TRBV4-1 and TRBJ2-7; 10 bases line up with TRBD2. The CDR3 has 21 residues. The germline V gene encodes CDR1 MGHRA and CDR2 YSYEKL. V shed 4 bases, J shed 5 bases, and the junction held 26 bases outside the gene matches. In DNA form, the CDR3 reads TGCGCCAGCAGCCTTCAGTTGCCGGGACTAGCGACTACTGGGGGGCTCCACGAGCAGTACTTC. This encodes CASSLQLPGLATTGGLHEQYF.

V is TRBV4-1 and J is TRBJ1-5; D not resolved. The V end was cut by 0 bases, the J end by 1 base, with 16 bases between. The V gene's germline CDR1 is MGHRA and CDR2 YSYEKL. The CDR3 has 18 amino acids. The CDR3 sequence is CASSQEGYETLSNQPQHF. Here the CDR3 DNA reads TGCGCCAGCAGCCAAGAGGGTTACGAGACACTGAGCAATCAGCCCCAGCATTTT.

This sequence joins TRBV27 and TRBJ2-3; TRBD1 is a possible D gene (6 bases). This CDR3 is 14 amino acids long. V lost 0 bases and J 5 bases, leaving 9 bases between the germline ends. From germline, CDR1 is MNHEY and CDR2 SMNVEV (reference sequence). CDR3 in amino acids: CASSLSSGEDTQYF. CDR3 in DNA: TGTGCCAGCAGTTTATCTTCAGGGGAAGATACGCAGTATTTT.